The entry below gives a single T cell receptor beta chain sequence along with its context. Trimming left V 4 bases short and J 2 bases short, with 15 bases between. The CDR3 totals 15 residues. The germline V gene has CDR1 SGHDT and CDR2 YYEEEE. These data are taken from a study of OX40 agonist ivuxolimab in advanced cancers. The protocol was immunoSEQ multiplex PCR, while the TCRdb copy is restricted to in-frame clones and leaves out a portion. The sample gives roughly 44,000 clones, around nine tenths of which show up once; around an eighth is in the top ten. The chain combines TRBV5-6 with TRBJ2-5, with D perhaps matching TRBD1 (6 bases). This receptor was taken from an adult with an advanced solid tumor such as melanoma, head and neck, liver or kidney cancer. This specimen was CD4+ or CD8+ T cells sorted from blood, taken in a trial of the OX40 agonist ivuxolimab. The CDR3, as DNA: TGTGCCAGCAGCCCTGAGACAGGCCAACAAGAGACCCAGTACTTC. Translation: CASSPETGQQETQYF. The whole variable domain, remainder taken from reference TRBV5-6 and TRBJ2-5, is DAGVTQSPTHLIKTRGQQVTLRCSPKSGHDTVSWYQQALGQGPQFIFQYYEEEERQRGNFPDRFSGHQFPNYSSELNVNALLLGDSALYLCASSPETGQQETQYFGPGTRLLVL.